The source of this TCR beta chain is a study of blood T cell repertoires in COVID-19. For the study at large: From the United States, Italy and Spain came samples of acute and convalescent COVID-19. T cells, B-cell-depleted T cells, or PBMCs provided the cDNA or gDNA that served as material.

Authors' processing steps: Reference gene primers were amplified, and this amplification served to estimate nucleated cell counts. Repertoires were generated with immunoSEQ multiplex PCR, while TCRdb's copy carries only in-frame clones and drops some. That table supplies the V and J calls and clone size; D and trimming were determined from the DNA. The sample has 310,000 or so clones, 70% to 90% seen once. This study enrolled people aged 18 to 89 from about two dozen US geographic areas. There are 15 residues in the CDR3. The V call is TRBV21-1, the J call TRBJ1-1. TRBV21-1 is flagged as a pseudogene. The source is a woman aged 25 to 39 who had recovered from COVID-19. Source material: PBMCs or T cells enriched from blood (not recorded which). CDR3 amino acids: CASSKIDSGDTEAFF. CDR3 DNA sequence: TGTGCCAGCAGCAAAATAGATAGCGGGGACACTGAAGCTTTCTTT.